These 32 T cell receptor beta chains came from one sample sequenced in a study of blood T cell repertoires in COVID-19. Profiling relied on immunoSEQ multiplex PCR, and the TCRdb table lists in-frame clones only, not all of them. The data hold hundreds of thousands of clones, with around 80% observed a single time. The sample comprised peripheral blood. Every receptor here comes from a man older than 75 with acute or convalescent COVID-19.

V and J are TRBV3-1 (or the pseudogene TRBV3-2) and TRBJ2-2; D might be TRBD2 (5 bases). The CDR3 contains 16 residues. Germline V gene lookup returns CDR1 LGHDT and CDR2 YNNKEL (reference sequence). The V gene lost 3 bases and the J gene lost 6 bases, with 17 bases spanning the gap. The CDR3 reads CASSQRWGVGSGELFF. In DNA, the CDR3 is TGTGCCAGCAGCCAGCGCTGGGGAGTAGGTTCCGGGGAGCTGTTTTTT.

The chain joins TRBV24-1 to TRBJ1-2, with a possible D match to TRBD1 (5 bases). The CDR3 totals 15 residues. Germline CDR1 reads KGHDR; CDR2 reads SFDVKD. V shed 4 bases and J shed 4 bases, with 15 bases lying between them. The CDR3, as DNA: TGTGCCACCAGTGACGACAGAGATGGGTTCTATGGCTACACCTTC. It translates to CATSDDRDGFYGYTF.

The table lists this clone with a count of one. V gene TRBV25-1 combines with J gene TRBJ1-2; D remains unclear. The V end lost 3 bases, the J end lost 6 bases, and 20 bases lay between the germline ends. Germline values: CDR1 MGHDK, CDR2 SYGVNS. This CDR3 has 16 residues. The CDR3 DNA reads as TGTGCCAGCAGTGATTATTTGGGCCGCCCTTGGAATGGCTACACCTTC. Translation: CASSDYLGRPWNGYTF.

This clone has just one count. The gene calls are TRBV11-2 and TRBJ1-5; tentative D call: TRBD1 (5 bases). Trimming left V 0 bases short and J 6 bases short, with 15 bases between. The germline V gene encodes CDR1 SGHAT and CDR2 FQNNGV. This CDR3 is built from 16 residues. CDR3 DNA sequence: TGTGCCAGCAGCTTAGATGGGGCGGCAGGCGTTCAGCCCCAGCATTTT. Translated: CASSLDGAAGVQPQHF.

The CDR3 protein is CASSTDRYAQYF. CDR3 nucleotides: TGTGCCAGCAGCACAGATCGATACGCGCAGTATTTT. The J gene is TRBJ2-3, the V gene TRBV7-9; D unresolved. Germline lookup yields CDR1 SEHNR and CDR2 FQNEAQ (reference sequence). CDR3 length: 12 residues. V was clipped by 5 bases and J by 10 bases, with 13 bases between them.

In DNA form, the CDR3 reads TGTGCCAGCAGCTTGCTAGGGGGAACTGAAGCTTTCTTT. Protein sequence: CASSLLGGTEAFF. This sequence joins TRBV5-8 and TRBJ1-1; a weak D match, TRBD1 (6 bases). The germline V and J ends were trimmed by 1 base and 5 bases, with 9 bases remaining between them. This CDR3 is 13 amino acids long. CDR1 is SGHTS, CDR2 YDEGEE, per germline.

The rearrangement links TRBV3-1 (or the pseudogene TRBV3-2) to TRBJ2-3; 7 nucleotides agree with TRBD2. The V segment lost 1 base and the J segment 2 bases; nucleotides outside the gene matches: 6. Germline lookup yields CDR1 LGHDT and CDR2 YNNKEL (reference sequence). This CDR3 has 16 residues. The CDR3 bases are TGTGCCAGCAGCCAAGGAATAGCGGGTTACACAGATACGCAGTATTTT. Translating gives CASSQGIAGYTDTQYF.

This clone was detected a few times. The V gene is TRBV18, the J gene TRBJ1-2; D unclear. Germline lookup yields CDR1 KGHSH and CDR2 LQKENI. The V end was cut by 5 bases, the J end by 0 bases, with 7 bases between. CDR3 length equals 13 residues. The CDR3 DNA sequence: TGTGCCAGCTCAGAGGGAGCTAACTATGGCTACACCTTC. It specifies CASSEGANYGYTF.

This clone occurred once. DNA of the CDR3: TGCGCCAGCAGCTTGGTTCAGAGCACAGATACGCAGTATTTT. This sequence encodes CASSLVQSTDTQYF. This chain links TRBV5-1 with TRBJ2-3; no definite D call. CDR3 length: 14 amino acids. CDR1 and CDR2 (germline): SGHRS, YFSETQ. V dropped 0 bases and J dropped 0 bases, with 5 bases sitting between them.

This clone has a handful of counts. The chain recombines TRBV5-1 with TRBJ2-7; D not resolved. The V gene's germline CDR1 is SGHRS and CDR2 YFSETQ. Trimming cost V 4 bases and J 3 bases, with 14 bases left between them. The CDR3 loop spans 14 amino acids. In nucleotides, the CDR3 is TGCGCCAGCAGCCCAATCGCTTCGGGCTACGAGCAGTACTTC. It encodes CASSPIASGYEQYF. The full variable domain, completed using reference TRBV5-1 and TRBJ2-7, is KAGVTQTPRYLIKTRGQQVTLSCSPISGHRSVSWYQQTPGQGLQFLFEYFSETQRNKGNFPGRFSGRQFSNSRSEMNVSTLELGDSALYLCASSPIASGYEQYFGPGTRLTVT.

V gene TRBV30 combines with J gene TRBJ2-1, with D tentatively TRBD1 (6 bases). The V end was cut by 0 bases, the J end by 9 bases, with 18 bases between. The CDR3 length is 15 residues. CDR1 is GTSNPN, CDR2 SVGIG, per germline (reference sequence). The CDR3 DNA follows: TGTGCCTGGAGTGTACAGGGCGGGTCTAACGGTGAGCAGTTCTTC. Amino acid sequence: CAWSVQGGSNGEQFF.

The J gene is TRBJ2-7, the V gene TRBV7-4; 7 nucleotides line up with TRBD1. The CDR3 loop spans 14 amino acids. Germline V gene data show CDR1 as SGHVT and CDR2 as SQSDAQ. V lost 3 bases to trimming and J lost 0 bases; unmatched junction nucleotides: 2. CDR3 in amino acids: CASSLDRSSYEQYF. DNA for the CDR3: TGTGCCAGCAGCTTGGACAGGAGCTCCTACGAGCAGTACTTC.

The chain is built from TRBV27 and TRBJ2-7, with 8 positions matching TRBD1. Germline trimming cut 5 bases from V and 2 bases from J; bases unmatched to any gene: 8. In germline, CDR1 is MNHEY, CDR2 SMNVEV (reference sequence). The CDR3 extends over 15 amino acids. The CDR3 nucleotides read TGTGCCAGCAGTGTACCGACAGGGGCTCCCTACGAGCAGTACTTC. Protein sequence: CASSVPTGAPYEQYF.

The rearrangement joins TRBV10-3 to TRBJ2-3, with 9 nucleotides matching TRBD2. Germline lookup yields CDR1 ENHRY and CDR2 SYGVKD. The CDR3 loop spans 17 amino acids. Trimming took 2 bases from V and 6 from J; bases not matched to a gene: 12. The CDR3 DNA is TGTGCCATCAGTGAGGACCGACTAGCGGCCTCAGGGGATACGCAGTATTTT. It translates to CAISEDRLAASGDTQYF.

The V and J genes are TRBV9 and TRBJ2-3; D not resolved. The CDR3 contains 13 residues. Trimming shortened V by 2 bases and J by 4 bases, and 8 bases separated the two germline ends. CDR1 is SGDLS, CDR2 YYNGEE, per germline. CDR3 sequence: CASSVIAADTQYF. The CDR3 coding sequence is TGTGCCAGCAGCGTGATAGCCGCAGATACGCAGTATTTT.

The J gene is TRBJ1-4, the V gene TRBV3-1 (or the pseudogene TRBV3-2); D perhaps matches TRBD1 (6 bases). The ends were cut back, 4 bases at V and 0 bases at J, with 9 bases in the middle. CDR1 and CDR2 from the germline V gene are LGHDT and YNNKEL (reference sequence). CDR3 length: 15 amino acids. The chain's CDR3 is CASSPRTATNEKLFF. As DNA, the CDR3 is TGTGCCAGCAGCCCCCGGACAGCAACTAATGAAAAACTGTTTTTT.

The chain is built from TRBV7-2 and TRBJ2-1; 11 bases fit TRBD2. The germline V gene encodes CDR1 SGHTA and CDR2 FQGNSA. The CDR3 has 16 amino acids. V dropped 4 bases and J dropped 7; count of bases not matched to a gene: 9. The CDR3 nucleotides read TGTGCCAGCAGCTCCCTTTGGGCTAGCGGGGGGAATGAGCAGTTCTTC. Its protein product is CASSSLWASGGNEQFF.

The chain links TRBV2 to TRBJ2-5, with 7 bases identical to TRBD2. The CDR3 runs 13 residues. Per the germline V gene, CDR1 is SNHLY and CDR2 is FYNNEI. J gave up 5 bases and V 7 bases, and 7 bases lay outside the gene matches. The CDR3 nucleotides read TGTGCCAGCAAAGTGACTAGCAGGGAGACCCAGTACTTC. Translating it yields CASKVTSRETQYF. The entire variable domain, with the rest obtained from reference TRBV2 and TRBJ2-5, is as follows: EPEVTQTPSHQVTQMGQEVILRCVPISNHLYFYWYRQILGQKVEFLVSFYNNEISEKSEIFDDQFSVERPDGSNFTLKIRSTKLEDSAMYFCASKVTSRETQYFGPGTRLLVL.

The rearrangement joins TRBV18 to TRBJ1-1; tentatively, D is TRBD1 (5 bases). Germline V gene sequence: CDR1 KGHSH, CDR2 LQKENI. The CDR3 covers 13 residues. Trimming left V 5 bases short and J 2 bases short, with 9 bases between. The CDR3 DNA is TGTGCCAGCTCAGGGGGACTAAACACTGAAGCTTTCTTT. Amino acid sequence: CASSGGLNTEAFF.

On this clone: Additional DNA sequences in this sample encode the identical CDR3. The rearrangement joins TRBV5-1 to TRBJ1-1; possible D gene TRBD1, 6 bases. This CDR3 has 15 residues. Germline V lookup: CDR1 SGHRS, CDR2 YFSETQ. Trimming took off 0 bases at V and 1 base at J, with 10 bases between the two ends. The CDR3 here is CASSLVGTSNTEAFF. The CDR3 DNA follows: TGCGCCAGCAGCTTGGTAGGGACATCGAACACTGAAGCTTTCTTT.

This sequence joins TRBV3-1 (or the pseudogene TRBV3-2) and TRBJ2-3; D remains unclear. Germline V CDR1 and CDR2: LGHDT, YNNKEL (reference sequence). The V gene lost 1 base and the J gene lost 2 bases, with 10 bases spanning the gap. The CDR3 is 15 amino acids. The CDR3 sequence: CASSQGVIPTDTQYF. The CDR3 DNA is TGTGCCAGCAGCCAAGGAGTCATCCCCACAGATACGCAGTATTTT.

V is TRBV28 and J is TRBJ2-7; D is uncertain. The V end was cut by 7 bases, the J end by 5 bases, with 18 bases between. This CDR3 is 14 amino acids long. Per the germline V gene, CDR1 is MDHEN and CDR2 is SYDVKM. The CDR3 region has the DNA TGTGCCAGCACCCCTGGGCGATCCCCCCACGAGCAGTACTTC. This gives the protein CASTPGRSPHEQYF.

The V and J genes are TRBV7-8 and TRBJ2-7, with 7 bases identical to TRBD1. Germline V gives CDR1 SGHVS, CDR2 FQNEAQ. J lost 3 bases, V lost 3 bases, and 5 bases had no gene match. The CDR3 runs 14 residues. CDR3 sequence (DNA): TGTGCCAGCAGCTTTTGGACAGGCGGCTACGAGCAGTACTTC. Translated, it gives CASSFWTGGYEQYF.

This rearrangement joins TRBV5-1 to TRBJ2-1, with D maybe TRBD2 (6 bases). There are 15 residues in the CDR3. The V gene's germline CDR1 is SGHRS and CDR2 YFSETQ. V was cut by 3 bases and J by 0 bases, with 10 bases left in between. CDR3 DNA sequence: TGCGCCAGCAGCTGGGACTCAAGCTCCTACAATGAGCAGTTCTTC. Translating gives CASSWDSSSYNEQFF.

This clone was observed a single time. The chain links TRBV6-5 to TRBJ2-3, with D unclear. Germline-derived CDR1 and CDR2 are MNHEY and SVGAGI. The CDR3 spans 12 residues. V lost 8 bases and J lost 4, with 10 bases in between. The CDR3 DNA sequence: TGTGCCAGCGGCCTGATCGCAGATACGCAGTATTTT. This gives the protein CASGLIADTQYF.

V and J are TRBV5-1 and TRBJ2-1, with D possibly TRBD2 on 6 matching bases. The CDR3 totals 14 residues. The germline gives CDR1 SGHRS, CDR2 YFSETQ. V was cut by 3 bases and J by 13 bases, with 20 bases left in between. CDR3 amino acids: CASSWSSGAGSQFF. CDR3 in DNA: TGCGCCAGCAGCTGGTCCAGCGGAGCGGGCTCCCAGTTCTTC. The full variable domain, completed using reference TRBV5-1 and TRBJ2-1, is KAGVTQTPRYLIKTRGQQVTLSCSPISGHRSVSWYQQTPGQGLQFLFEYFSETQRNKGNFPGRFSGRQFSNSRSEMNVSTLELGDSALYLCASSWSSGAGSQFFGPGTRLTVL.

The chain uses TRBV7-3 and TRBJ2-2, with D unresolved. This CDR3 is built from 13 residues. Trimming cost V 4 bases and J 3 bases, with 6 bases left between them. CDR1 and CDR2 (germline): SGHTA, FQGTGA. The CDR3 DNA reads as TGTGCCAGCAGCTCCCGGGACACCGGGGAGCTGTTTTTT. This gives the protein CASSSRDTGELFF. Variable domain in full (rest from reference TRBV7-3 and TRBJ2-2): GAGVSQTPSNKVTEKGKYVELRCDPISGHTALYWYRQSLGQGPEFLIYFQGTGAADDSGLPNDRFFAVRPEGSVSTLKIQRTERGDSAVYLCASSSRDTGELFFGEGSRLTVL.

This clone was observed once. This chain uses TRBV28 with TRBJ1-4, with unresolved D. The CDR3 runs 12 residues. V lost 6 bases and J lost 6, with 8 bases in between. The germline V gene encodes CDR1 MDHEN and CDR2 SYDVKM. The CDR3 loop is CASSLTDEKLFF. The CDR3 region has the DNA TGTGCCAGCAGCCTGACTGATGAAAAACTGTTTTTT.

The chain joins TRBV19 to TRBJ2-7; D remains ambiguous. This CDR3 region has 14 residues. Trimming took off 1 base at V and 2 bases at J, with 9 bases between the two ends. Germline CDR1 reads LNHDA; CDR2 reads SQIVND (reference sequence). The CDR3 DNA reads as TGTGCCAGTAGTATAGTTGGCACAACCTACGAGCAGTACTTC. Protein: CASSIVGTTYEQYF.

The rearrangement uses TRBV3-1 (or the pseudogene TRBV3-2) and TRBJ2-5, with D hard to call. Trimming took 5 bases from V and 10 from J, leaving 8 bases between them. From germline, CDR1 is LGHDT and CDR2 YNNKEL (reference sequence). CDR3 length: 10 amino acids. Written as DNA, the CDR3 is TGTGCCAGCAGCGGGCCGGTCCAGTACTTC. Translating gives CASSGPVQYF.

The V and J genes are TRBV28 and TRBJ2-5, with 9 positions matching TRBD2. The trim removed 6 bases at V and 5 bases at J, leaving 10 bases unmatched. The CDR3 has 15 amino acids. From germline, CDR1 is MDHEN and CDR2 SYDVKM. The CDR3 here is CASSQRGGGEETQYF. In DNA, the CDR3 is TGTGCCAGCAGCCAGCGGGGCGGGGGGGAGGAGACCCAGTACTTC. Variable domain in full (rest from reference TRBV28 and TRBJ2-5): DVKVTQSSRYLVKRTGEKVFLECVQDMDHENMFWYRQDPGLGLRLIYFSYDVKMKEKGDIPEGYSVSREKKERFSLILESASTNQTSMYLCASSQRGGGEETQYFGPGTRLLVL.

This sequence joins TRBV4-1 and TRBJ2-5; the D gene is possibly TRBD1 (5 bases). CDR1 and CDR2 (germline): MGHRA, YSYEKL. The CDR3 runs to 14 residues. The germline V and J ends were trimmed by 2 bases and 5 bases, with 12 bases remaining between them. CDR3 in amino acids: CASSQSRVYETQYF. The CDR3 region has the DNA TGCGCCAGCAGCCAATCCAGGGTTTACGAGACCCAGTACTTC.